The entry below gives a single T cell receptor beta chain sequence along with its context. The antigen is undetermined. The source of the sample is a study of Ad26.COV2.S vaccination and SARS-CoV-2 variants. Broader study findings: An underestimation of total T cell responses may have resulted from the TCR breadth and depth analyses.

The CDR3 runs 14 residues. Germline V gives CDR1 SGHDT, CDR2 YYEEEE. The germline V and J ends were trimmed by 7 bases and 0 bases, with 8 bases remaining between them. The method was immunoSEQ multiplex PCR; TCRdb's version includes in-frame clones alone and lacks a portion of them. The data contain 350,000 to 450,000 clones, roughly 80% of them singletons. The treatment denotes: about 20 received Ad26.COV2.S at low or high dose, single or two shots; roughly five received placebo; per-sample allocation not given. The samples were gathered on day 63 after the first injection of vaccine or placebo. This adult donor, from Boston, was 18-55 years old. The study used a vaccine consisting of an Ad26 vector that expressed Wuhan-strain SARS-CoV-2 spike.

The chain uses TRBV5-6 and TRBJ2-6; D ambiguous. Specimen: peripheral blood, collected in a trial of Ad26.COV2.S vaccine versus placebo. The sequence was obtained from a person between 18 and 59 years old who received the Ad26.COV2.S COVID-19 vaccine or a placebo. The CDR3 loop is CASHLGSGANVLTF. The DNA for the CDR3 is TGTGCCAGCCACCTGGGCTCTGGGGCCAACGTCCTGACTTTC. The variable domain in full, with the rest retrieved from reference TRBV5-6 and TRBJ2-6, is DAGVTQSPTHLIKTRGQQVTLRCSPKSGHDTVSWYQQALGQGPQFIFQYYEEEERQRGNFPDRFSGHQFPNYSSELNVNALLLGDSALYLCASHLGSGANVLTFGAGSRLTVL.